What follows are 15 T cell receptor beta chains derived from one specimen sequenced in a study of blood T cell repertoires in COVID-19. Sequencing was performed with immunoSEQ multiplex PCR; in TCRdb, only in-frame clones are kept and a portion is missing. The table records about 130,000 clones, almost 85% of them present only once. Sequenced input: peripheral blood. These receptors originate from a human donor in a cohort sampled during active COVID-19.

Regarding this clone: Distinct nucleotide sequences in the sample also encode this CDR3. The rearrangement joins TRBV5-1 to TRBJ2-7, with 8 bases identical to TRBD1. The V gene's germline CDR1 is SGHRS and CDR2 YFSETQ. The CDR3 has 13 residues. Losses at the gene ends were 3 bases for V and 4 bases for J; bases not matched to a gene: 3. The CDR3 loop is CASSSGQGYEQYF. CDR3 nucleotides: TGCGCCAGCAGCTCCGGACAGGGTTACGAGCAGTACTTC. The variable domain in full, with the rest retrieved from reference TRBV5-1 and TRBJ2-7, is KAGVTQTPRYLIKTRGQQVTLSCSPISGHRSVSWYQQTPGQGLQFLFEYFSETQRNKGNFPGRFSGRQFSNSRSEMNVSTLELGDSALYLCASSSGQGYEQYFGPGTRLTVT.

V gene TRBV6-9 combines with J gene TRBJ2-3; possibly TRBD2 for D (6 bases). The CDR3 is made up of 18 amino acids. Trimming took off 6 bases at V and 0 bases at J, with 22 bases between the two ends. CDR1 is MNHGY and CDR2 is SVAAGI in the germline V gene. The CDR3 sequence: CASSPLGGQTTSTDTQYF. The CDR3 DNA follows: TGTGCCAGCAGCCCCCTGGGGGGTCAAACAACTAGCACAGATACGCAGTATTTT.

V gene TRBV11-2 combines with J gene TRBJ2-3, with TRBD2 identical over 11 bases. The CDR3 length is 17 residues. Germline V gene lookup returns CDR1 SGHAT and CDR2 FQNNGV. Trimming took 4 bases from V and 9 from J; bases not matched to a gene: 15. The CDR3 region is CASSWGPNSGGVRTQYF. As DNA, the CDR3 is TGTGCCAGCAGCTGGGGCCCGAATAGCGGGGGGGTACGAACGCAGTATTTT.

The table lists this clone with a few counts. V usage is TRBV4-2 and J usage is TRBJ2-5; TRBD2 matches 10 bases. The CDR3 spans 15 residues. Germline V CDR1 and CDR2: LGHNA, YNFKEQ. Trimming took 6 bases from V and 3 from J; bases not matched to a gene: 7. CDR3 sequence: CASSPSGGVEETQYF. CDR3 coding DNA: TGTGCCAGCAGTCCCAGCGGGGGGGTCGAAGAGACCCAGTACTTC.

CDR3 protein: CASSLRALAGGVTDTQYF. CDR3 nucleotides: TGTGCCAGCAGCTTAAGAGCTTTAGCGGGGGGGGTCACAGATACGCAGTATTTT. The gene calls are TRBV7-3 and TRBJ2-3, with 11 bases aligning to TRBD2. J was trimmed by 2 bases and V by 1 base; bases with no gene match: 8. Germline assignment: CDR1 SGHTA and CDR2 FQGTGA. The CDR3 is 18 amino acids.

This rearrangement joins TRBV13 to TRBJ2-3; 7 bases line up with TRBD1. Trimming removed 1 base from V and 2 bases from J; junction bases left unmatched: 6. The CDR3 has 16 amino acids. CDR1 PRHDT and CDR2 FYEKMQ come from the germline V gene (reference sequence). The CDR3 region has the DNA TGTGCCAGCAGCTTAGTGGGGACAGATACCACAGATACGCAGTATTTT. Translation gives CASSLVGTDTTDTQYF.

The sample holds many counts of this clone. The J gene is TRBJ1-2, the V gene TRBV6-5; D remains ambiguous. The CDR3 runs to 13 residues. The V gene's germline CDR1 is MNHEY and CDR2 SVGAGI. V was shortened by 0 bases and J by 7 bases, with 9 bases between the two germline ends. CDR3 bases: TGTGCCAGCAGTTACTCGTCGGGGTCTGGCTACACCTTC. As protein: CASSYSSGSGYTF.

The chain joins TRBV27 to TRBJ1-6; 9 nucleotides agree with TRBD1. Germline V lookup: CDR1 MNHEY, CDR2 SMNVEV (reference sequence). The CDR3 is made up of 15 amino acids. V shed 6 bases and J 5 bases; nucleotides not matched to a gene: 5. CDR3 DNA: TGTGCCAGCAGACCATGGACAGGGGATAATTCACCCCTCCACTTT. It translates to CASRPWTGDNSPLHF.

In regard to this clone: Other DNA sequences in the sample encode the same CDR3. This chain connects TRBV5-4 to TRBJ2-1; 8 nucleotides match TRBD2. The CDR3 has 15 residues. J was trimmed by 4 bases and V by 4 bases; bases with no gene match: 7. Per germline, CDR1 SGHNT and CDR2 YYREEE (reference sequence). The CDR3 sequence: CASSPRGGLYNEQFF. The CDR3 region has the DNA TGTGCCAGCAGCCCACGGGGGGGCCTTTACAATGAGCAGTTCTTC.

The chain has TRBV11-3 and TRBJ2-1; 7 nucleotides agree with TRBD1. Losses at the gene ends were 5 bases for V and 6 bases for J; bases not matched to a gene: 7. This CDR3 contains 14 residues. Germline-derived CDR1 and CDR2 are SGHNT and YENEEA. CDR3 DNA sequence: TGTGCCAGCAGCCCAGGGGGACCCTTCAATGAGCAGTTCTTC. Amino acid sequence: CASSPGGPFNEQFF.

The chain combines TRBV30 with TRBJ2-3, with 7 positions matching TRBD2. This CDR3 has 15 amino acids. Germline assignment: CDR1 GTSNPN and CDR2 SVGIG (reference sequence). Trimming removed 0 bases from V and 2 bases from J; junction bases left unmatched: 5. The CDR3 DNA follows: TGTGCCTGGAGTGTTCAGCGGGGAGCCACAGATACGCAGTATTTT. Translating gives CAWSVQRGATDTQYF.

The chain has TRBV5-4 and TRBJ1-1; D ambiguous. In germline, CDR1 is SGHNT, CDR2 YYREEE (reference sequence). The CDR3 is made up of 14 amino acids. With 2 bases removed from V and 2 bases from J, the gap between germline ends came to 10 bases. The CDR3 is CASSFGGANTEAFF. For the CDR3, the DNA is TGTGCCAGCAGCTTCGGAGGAGCCAACACTGAAGCTTTCTTT.

V is TRBV6-5 and J is TRBJ2-1; 7 positions agree with TRBD1. V trimming: 10 bases; J trimming: 2 bases; junction bases outside the gene matches: 5. The CDR3 is 13 amino acids. The germline CDR1 and CDR2 sequences are MNHEY and SVGAGI. The CDR3 reads CATRQGPYNEQFF. CDR3 sequence (DNA): TGTGCCACTCGACAGGGACCCTACAATGAGCAGTTCTTC.

The chain combines TRBV6-5 with TRBJ2-7; a possible D gene is TRBD1 (6 bases). Germline V gene data show CDR1 as MNHEY and CDR2 as SVGAGI. Trimming pared 0 bases from V and 0 bases from J, leaving 9 bases between. The CDR3 totals 15 residues. CDR3 sequence: CASSYSGRGSYEQYF. The CDR3 DNA follows: TGTGCCAGCAGTTACTCGGGCAGGGGCTCCTACGAGCAGTACTTC.

The V call is TRBV7-2, the J call TRBJ1-1; TRBD1 matches 12 bases. The germline V gene encodes CDR1 SGHTA and CDR2 FQGNSA. V dropped 1 base and J dropped 5; count of bases not matched to a gene: 8. The CDR3 sequence is 17 residues long. CDR3 in amino acids: CASSLGGDRGPLTEAFF. The CDR3 DNA reads as TGTGCCAGCAGCTTAGGGGGGGACAGGGGGCCACTTACTGAAGCTTTCTTT.